One TCR beta chain is described in this entry. Clones were read by immunoSEQ multiplex PCR, and TCRdb kept only the in-frame ones, dropping some. This table has 90,000 to 100,000 clones, 89% appearing once. The V gene's germline CDR1 is LNHDA and CDR2 SQIVND (reference sequence). The CDR3 is made up of 15 amino acids. With 6 bases removed from V and 0 bases from J, the gap between germline ends came to 12 bases. The sample originates from a study of OX40 agonist ivuxolimab in advanced cancers. The clonotype comes from an adult with an advanced solid tumor such as melanoma, head and neck, liver or kidney cancer. The chain is built from TRBV19 and TRBJ1-5; D possibly corresponds to TRBD1 (6 bases). Here the sequenced sample was CD4+ or CD8+ T cells sorted from blood, taken in a trial of the OX40 agonist ivuxolimab. The CDR3 reads CASRTTGNSNQPQHF. CDR3 DNA sequence: TGTGCCAGTAGAACAACAGGGAATAGCAATCAGCCCCAGCATTTT. Full variable domain (remainder filled in from reference TRBV19 and TRBJ1-5): DGGITQSPKYLFRKEGQNVTLSCEQNLNHDAMYWYRQDPGQGLRLIYYSQIVNDFQKGDIAEGYSVSREKKESFPLTVTSAQKNPTAFYLCASRTTGNSNQPQHFGDGTRLSIL.